Listed here are 23 T cell receptor beta chains from one sample, sequenced in a study of cytomegalovirus exposure and HLA in healthy donors. PCR was performed using 60 Vbeta and 13 Jbeta primers. The table came from immunoSEQ multiplex PCR; TCRdb's copy has only in-frame clones and leaves some out. In the table there are about 160,000 clones, roughly 78% of which are singletons. Material for sequencing was PBMCs. The receptors shown here come from a woman between 40 and 50 years old in good health and CMV-seronegative.

The chain links TRBV7-9 to TRBJ1-3; no firm D call. The CDR3 spans 18 residues. V lost 4 bases to trimming and J lost 0 bases, with 19 bases between them. From germline, CDR1 is SEHNR and CDR2 FQNEAQ (reference sequence). CDR3 protein: CASSSKYFDISSGNTIYF. The CDR3 coding sequence is TGTGCCAGCAGCTCCAAATACTTCGACATCAGCTCTGGAAACACCATATATTTT. The full variable domain, rest sourced from reference TRBV7-9 and TRBJ1-3, is DTGVSQNPRHKITKRGQNVTFRCDPISEHNRLYWYRQTLGQGPEFLTYFQNEAQLEKSRLLSDRFSAERPKGSFSTLEIQRTEQGDSAMYLCASSSKYFDISSGNTIYFGEGSWLTVV.

This chain joins TRBV29-1 and TRBJ2-1; D may be TRBD2 (7 bases). The CDR3 spans 12 residues. Germline assignment: CDR1 SQVTM and CDR2 ANQGSEA. Trimming pared 3 bases from V and 6 bases from J, leaving 9 bases between. The CDR3 nucleotides are TGCAGCGTTGATGGGGGGGCCAATGAGCAGTTCTTC. Its protein is CSVDGGANEQFF.

The chain employs TRBV4-2 and TRBJ2-3; the match to TRBD2 covers 10 bases. CDR3 length equals 16 residues. The germline gives CDR1 LGHNA, CDR2 YNFKEQ. Unmatched junction bases numbered 4, after V lost 0 bases and J lost 4 bases. This CDR3 reads CASSQDRAGGPDTQYF. The CDR3 nucleotides read TGTGCCAGCAGCCAAGATCGAGCGGGGGGGCCAGATACGCAGTATTTT.

In its sample, this clone was seen a few times. The chain couples TRBV2 to TRBJ2-7; D possibly corresponds to TRBD1 (6 bases). The CDR3 sequence is 15 residues long. Germline CDR1 is SNHLY and CDR2 is FYNNEI. Trimming removed 7 bases at V and 0 bases at J, with 16 bases between. The CDR3 region is CASNPGRGVSYEQYF. CDR3 nucleotide sequence: TGTGCCAGCAATCCGGGCAGGGGCGTCTCCTACGAGCAGTACTTC.

This chain joins TRBV18 and TRBJ1-2, with 10 bases matching TRBD1. The CDR3 loop spans 15 amino acids. Germline lookup yields CDR1 KGHSH and CDR2 LQKENI. V lost 4 bases, J lost 7 bases, and 9 bases stayed unmatched. The CDR3 region is CASSLVSGQGTGYTF. The CDR3 DNA reads as TGTGCCAGCTCACTGGTATCGGGACAGGGGACTGGCTACACCTTC.

The chain recombines TRBV4-1 with TRBJ2-2; 8 bases fit TRBD2. V dropped 0 bases and J dropped 0; count of bases not matched to a gene: 3. Germline values: CDR1 MGHRA, CDR2 YSYEKL. This CDR3 comprises 17 residues. CDR3 DNA: TGCGCCAGCAGCCAAGAGTCGGGGGGGGCGAACACCGGGGAGCTGTTTTTT. Protein sequence: CASSQESGGANTGELFF.

This clone was counted once. A read error may produce the germline difference seen at one junction end. The rearrangement joins TRBV5-1 to TRBJ1-4, with a possible D match to TRBD1 (5 bases). Germline V gene data show CDR1 as SGHRS and CDR2 as YFSETQ. The CDR3 runs 13 residues. The CDR3: CASSDRQNGKLFF. The CDR3 DNA reads as TGCGCCAGCAGCGACCGACAGAATGGAAAACTGTTTTTT.

This clone was recorded only once. Other nucleotide sequences in the sample specify the same CDR3. The chain joins TRBV6-5 to TRBJ1-1; no clear D. The V gene's germline CDR1 is MNHEY and CDR2 SVGAGI. The V and J ends lost 1 base and 3 bases respectively, with 6 bases between them. The CDR3 sequence is 13 residues long. The CDR3 region is CASSYFGDTEAFF. In DNA, the CDR3 is TGTGCCAGCAGTTACTTCGGAGACACTGAAGCTTTCTTT.

This chain joins TRBV7-5 and TRBJ1-2; TRBD1 is taken as the D call from the table, unchecked against the DNA. TRBV7-5 is assigned pseudogene status. This CDR3 is built from 17 residues. This chain's CDR3 is CVRSQTETGKPNYGYTF. The CDR3 bases are TGTGTCAGAAGCCAAACGGAGACAGGGAAACCTAACTATGGCTACACCTTC.

This clone occurred a few times. The chain joins TRBV11-2 to TRBJ1-6, with TRBD1 as a possible D gene (5 bases). CDR3 size: 14 residues. Germline CDR1 reads SGHAT; CDR2 reads FQNNGV. V shed 5 bases and J shed 9 bases, with 14 bases lying between them. For the CDR3, the DNA is TGTGCCAGCAGCATTCAAATACAGGTTTCACCCCTCCACTTT. It yields the protein CASSIQIQVSPLHF. Combining the CDR3 with reference TRBV11-2 and TRBJ1-6 gives the whole variable domain EAGVAQSPRYKIIEKRQSVAFWCNPISGHATLYWYQQILGQGPKLLIQFQNNGVVDDSQLPKDRFSAERLKGVDSTLKIQPAKLEDSAVYLCASSIQIQVSPLHFGNGTRLTVT.

This clone has only a few counts. The J gene is TRBJ1-2, the V gene TRBV5-4; 8 bases map to TRBD1. Germline assignment: CDR1 SGHNT and CDR2 YYREEE (reference sequence). The CDR3 consists of 15 residues. Trimming took 5 bases from V and 0 from J; bases not matched to a gene: 6. DNA for the CDR3: TGTGCCAGCAGTCGGGGACAGGCCACTAACTATGGCTACACCTTC. Translation: CASSRGQATNYGYTF.

The J gene is TRBJ1-2, the V gene TRBV6-5; D is ambiguous. The CDR3 contains 15 residues. V lost 6 bases to trimming and J lost 4 bases, with 18 bases between them. Looked up from germline, CDR1 is MNHEY and CDR2 is SVGAGI. CDR3 coding DNA: TGTGCCAGCAGGACCCATACCGGCAGAGGCTATGGCTACACCTTC. As protein: CASRTHTGRGYGYTF.

The chain is built from TRBV6-1 and TRBJ1-1; D perhaps matches TRBD1 (6 bases). V shed 6 bases and J shed 1 base, with 15 bases lying between them. CDR1 and CDR2 (germline): MNHNS, SASEGT. The CDR3 is 15 residues long. In nucleotides, the CDR3 is TGTGCCAGCAGCTTCAACAGGGTGACGAACACTGAAGCTTTCTTT. Protein sequence: CASSFNRVTNTEAFF.

CDR3 DNA: TGTGCCAGCAGCTTACGGCAGGGGGATACGCAGTATTTT. Its translation is CASSLRQGDTQYF. This sequence joins TRBV11-3 and TRBJ2-3, with D possibly TRBD1 on 6 matching bases. This CDR3 has 13 residues. Trimming removed 2 bases at V and 6 bases at J, with 9 bases between. The germline CDR1 and CDR2 sequences are SGHNT and YENEEA.

The CDR3 spells CASSLASGGPQPYEQYF. The DNA of the CDR3 is TGCGCCAGCAGCTTGGCTAGCGGGGGCCCTCAGCCCTACGAGCAGTACTTC. V is TRBV5-1 and J is TRBJ2-7; 10 bases agree with TRBD2. The CDR3 covers 17 residues. Germline trimming cut 0 bases from V and 2 bases from J; bases unmatched to any gene: 8. Germline values: CDR1 SGHRS, CDR2 YFSETQ.

The V call is TRBV18, the J call TRBJ1-2; a weak D match, TRBD1 (6 bases). The CDR3 extends over 13 amino acids. V was pared by 3 bases and J by 8 bases, with 13 bases between. Germline V lookup: CDR1 KGHSH, CDR2 LQKENI. As DNA, the CDR3 is TGTGCCAGCTCACCTGTGGGGGCGATAGGCTACACCTTC. This gives the protein CASSPVGAIGYTF.

The sample holds one count of this clone. The V gene is TRBV11-2, the J gene TRBJ2-7; 7 nucleotides line up with TRBD1. This CDR3 spans 17 amino acids. CDR1 and CDR2 from the germline V gene are SGHAT and FQNNGV. The V and J ends lost 5 bases and 4 bases, in that order; junction bases with no gene match: 17. The CDR3 DNA reads as TGTGCCAGCAGCCCCTACCCCCACAGGGGCTCCCTTTACGAGCAGTACTTC. Its translation is CASSPYPHRGSLYEQYF.

The V call is TRBV6-1, the J call TRBJ1-1; D ambiguous. CDR3 length: 14 amino acids. CDR1 and CDR2 from the germline V gene are MNHNS and SASEGT. V lost 10 bases, J lost 2 bases, and 17 bases lay in between. CDR3 DNA: TGTGCCACGAGAGGCGTTGGGTTTAACACTGAAGCTTTCTTT. This sequence encodes CATRGVGFNTEAFF.

The V gene is TRBV7-3, the J gene TRBJ1-2, with a weak D call TRBD1 (5 bases). The CDR3 consists of 13 residues. Germline V lookup: CDR1 SGHTA, CDR2 FQGTGA. V was pared by 5 bases and J by 7 bases, with 14 bases between. The CDR3 region is CASSQVQGSGYTF. The CDR3 DNA follows: TGTGCCAGCAGCCAGGTCCAGGGAAGTGGCTACACCTTC.

This sequence joins TRBV7-9 and TRBJ1-1; no clear D. This CDR3 has 13 residues. V lost 5 bases and J lost 3, with 10 bases in between. The germline V gene has CDR1 SEHNR and CDR2 FQNEAQ (reference sequence). CDR3 in amino acids: CASSELEDTEAFF. In DNA form, the CDR3 reads TGTGCCAGCAGCGAGCTGGAGGACACTGAAGCTTTCTTT.

The chain links TRBV7-2 to TRBJ1-2, with TRBD1 identical over 7 bases. The CDR3 spans 12 residues. CDR1 is SGHTA and CDR2 is FQGNSA in the germline V gene. Trimming at V came to 5 bases and at J to 4 bases, leaving 1 base not matched to a gene. The CDR3 nucleotides are TGTGCCAGCAGCCGGGACAGCTATGGCTACACCTTC. It translates to CASSRDSYGYTF.

The rearrangement uses TRBV19 and TRBJ1-5, with a tentative D call TRBD1 (5 bases). This CDR3 has 15 residues. From germline, CDR1 is LNHDA and CDR2 SQIVND (reference sequence). Trimming took off 7 bases at V and 0 bases at J, with 13 bases between the two ends. The DNA for the CDR3 is TGTGCCAGTACCCAGGGATATCTTAGCAATCAGCCCCAGCATTTT. This sequence encodes CASTQGYLSNQPQHF.

This clone was seen only a few times. V gene TRBV4-1 combines with J gene TRBJ1-6; TRBD1 matches 8 bases. In germline, CDR1 is MGHRA, CDR2 YSYEKL. This CDR3 contains 16 residues. V was pared by 4 bases and J by 7 bases, with 9 bases of the junction left unmatched. The chain's CDR3 is CASSRRDRSKNSPLHF. As DNA, the CDR3 is TGCGCCAGCAGCCGCCGGGACAGGAGTAAGAATTCACCCCTCCACTTT.